Following are 8 T cell receptor beta chains from one sample sequenced in a study of quantifying T cell responses using KT2 cells. About the research overall: cDNA was made from DNase-treated RNA using alpha and beta constant primers.

The cDNA 3' end received a ligated oligonucleotide with a UMI. The first PCR ran approximately 4 cycles with an equimolar RC1.1 and RC1.2 beta primer mix. Each CDR3 protein is one row after TCRdb ran MiXCR on the UMI-ligation and nested PCR reads. The sample consists of tens of thousands of distinct CDR3 sequences, approximately 7% of them appearing once. Sequenced material: PBMCs spiked with cells of the T cell clone KT2. The receptors come from a human donor.

Concerning this clonotype: One base away lies a much larger clone, so this may be a sequencing read error. V and J are TRBV7-8 and TRBJ2-5; 8 nucleotides align to TRBD2. CDR3 length: 13 amino acids. Per germline, CDR1 SGHVS and CDR2 FQNEAQ. The CDR3 bases are TGTGTCGGCCGGGAGGGTTTACGAGAGACCCAGTACTTC. Its protein is CVGREGLRETQYF.

The chain uses TRBV5-1 and TRBJ1-2, with D unresolved. CDR1 is SGHRS, CDR2 YFSETQ, per germline. V was shortened by 4 bases and J by 2 bases, with 12 bases between the two germline ends. The CDR3 contains 14 residues. CDR3 protein: CASSKPTGNYGYTF. The CDR3 DNA follows: TGCGCCAGCAGCAAACCGACGGGGAACTATGGCTACACCTTC.

This clonotype showed up many times. The rearrangement uses TRBV5-6 and TRBJ2-3; 7 positions match TRBD1. The CDR3 is 14 residues long. V gave up 3 bases and J gave up 3 bases; unmatched junction bases: 4. Germline assignment: CDR1 SGHDT and CDR2 YYEEEE. This CDR3 is CASSWGQSTDTQYF. Here the CDR3 DNA reads TGTGCCAGCAGCTGGGGACAGAGTACAGATACGCAGTATTTT. Complete variable domain (other parts from reference TRBV5-6 and TRBJ2-3): DAGVTQSPTHLIKTRGQQVTLRCSPKSGHDTVSWYQQALGQGPQFIFQYYEEEERQRGNFPDRFSGHQFPNYSSELNVNALLLGDSALYLCASSWGQSTDTQYFGPGTRLTVL.

This clonotype was observed a handful of times. This chain uses TRBV6-5 with TRBJ2-5, with 7 positions matching TRBD2. From germline, CDR1 is MNHEY and CDR2 SVGAGI. Losses at the gene ends were 8 bases for V and 5 bases for J; bases not matched to a gene: 14. This CDR3 is 15 amino acids long. The CDR3 here is CASYAGAFGGETQYF. Here the CDR3 DNA reads TGTGCCAGCTACGCGGGAGCATTTGGGGGGGAGACCCAGTACTTC.

The chain uses TRBV7-9 and TRBJ2-2; D is unclear. V lost 7 bases to trimming and J lost 0 bases, with 9 bases between them. Looked up from germline, CDR1 is SEHNR and CDR2 is FQNEAQ (reference sequence). CDR3 length: 14 amino acids. CDR3 in DNA: TGTGCCAGCAACTCTCGGCCGAACACCGGGGAGCTGTTTTTT. This sequence encodes CASNSRPNTGELFF. Drawing the rest from reference TRBV7-9 and TRBJ2-2, the complete variable domain is DTGVSQNPRHKITKRGQNVTFRCDPISEHNRLYWYRQTLGQGPEFLTYFQNEAQLEKSRLLSDRFSAERPKGSFSTLEIQRTEQGDSAMYLCASNSRPNTGELFFGEGSRLTVL.

This clonotype was detected many times. The V call is TRBV24-1, the J call TRBJ2-1, with 7 bases lining up with TRBD2. From germline, CDR1 is KGHDR and CDR2 SFDVKD. J gave up 5 bases and V 9 bases, and 6 bases lay outside the gene matches. CDR3 length: 13 amino acids. As DNA, the CDR3 is TGTGCCACCGAGGGAGGGGCCCACAATGAGCAGTTCTTC. Translating gives CATEGGAHNEQFF.

Only a few counts were recorded for this clonotype. The V call is TRBV7-9, the J call TRBJ1-4, with D perhaps TRBD1 (5 bases). V was shortened by 4 bases and J by 6 bases, with 9 bases between the two germline ends. The germline V gene has CDR1 SEHNR and CDR2 FQNEAQ (reference sequence). The CDR3 covers 13 residues. The CDR3 region is CASSSGPDEKLFF. The CDR3 nucleotides read TGTGCCAGCAGCTCAGGGCCCGATGAAAAACTGTTTTTT.

The rearrangement uses TRBV2 and TRBJ2-7; tentatively, D is TRBD1 or TRBD2 (7 bases each). V lost 8 bases to trimming and J lost 0 bases, with 17 bases between them. Germline-derived CDR1 and CDR2 are SNHLY and FYNNEI. The CDR3 has 15 residues. The CDR3 protein is CASGGGQSYSYEQYF. In DNA form, the CDR3 reads TGTGCCAGCGGGGGGGGACAGTCCTACTCCTACGAGCAGTACTTC.